Following are 8 T cell receptor beta chains from one sample sequenced in a study of a mutant IDH1 vaccine in newly diagnosed glioma. TCRdb's copy holds only in-frame clones and misses some; the assay was immunoSEQ multiplex PCR. The profile shows roughly 21,000 clones, approximately 85% of them singletons. Stated time point: baseline, week 1 (first vaccination visit). Treatment defined: pre-vaccination baseline after standard-of-care therapy. The source was PBMCs, collected from a glioma patient treated with radiotherapy, temozolomide or both. Every receptor here comes from a man in his forties or fifties with glioma.

The rearrangement links TRBV5-4 to TRBJ1-3, with unresolved D. Germline V lookup: CDR1 SGHNT, CDR2 YYREEE (reference sequence). V was shortened by 0 bases and J by 2 bases, with 9 bases between the two germline ends. The length of the CDR3 is 15 residues. DNA of the CDR3: TGTGCCAGCAGCTTGGCGGGAGCGGCTGGAAACACCATATATTTT. The encoded protein is CASSLAGAAGNTIYF.

The V and J genes are TRBV2 and TRBJ2-2; no firm D call. Germline V CDR1 and CDR2: SNHLY, FYNNEI. V lost 2 bases to trimming and J lost 6 bases, with 10 bases between them. The CDR3 loop spans 14 amino acids. CDR3 protein: CASSEYQASGELFF. The DNA of the CDR3 is TGTGCCAGCAGTGAATACCAGGCGTCCGGGGAGCTGTTTTTT.

This chain uses TRBV29-1 with TRBJ1-1; possible D gene TRBD1, 6 bases. The CDR3 is 14 amino acids. V was shortened by 3 bases and J by 1 base, with 12 bases between the two germline ends. Germline-derived CDR1 and CDR2 are SQVTM and ANQGSEA. The CDR3 nucleotides are TGCAGCGTTGAGGACAGATCTACGAACACTGAAGCTTTCTTT. Residues: CSVEDRSTNTEAFF.

The chain joins TRBV9 to TRBJ1-2, with 12 bases matching TRBD1. Germline CDR1 is SGDLS and CDR2 is YYNGEE. The V gene end was trimmed by 0 bases and the J gene end by 4 bases; junction bases not matched to a gene: 10. The CDR3 is made up of 18 amino acids. CDR3 nucleotides: TGTGCCAGCAGCGTAGCTACAGGGACAGGGGGCTGGGGCTATGGCTACACCTTC. It specifies CASSVATGTGGWGYGYTF.

This CDR3 is CASSLVTGVLSTEAFF. The CDR3 DNA reads as TGTGCCAGCAGTTTGGTGACAGGGGTGCTGAGCACTGAAGCTTTCTTT. The rearrangement links TRBV6-5 to TRBJ1-1; 8 bases match TRBD1. V shed 4 bases and J 4 bases; nucleotides not matched to a gene: 11. This CDR3 is built from 16 residues. Germline V CDR1 and CDR2: MNHEY, SVGAGI.

This chain joins TRBV6-5 and TRBJ1-1, with D possibly matching TRBD1 (5 bases). Germline CDR1 reads MNHEY; CDR2 reads SVGAGI. CDR3 size: 14 residues. V was cut by 6 bases and J by 1 base, with 12 bases left in between. The CDR3 loop reads CASSFPGKNTEAFF. In DNA form, the CDR3 reads TGTGCCAGCAGCTTCCCAGGGAAGAACACTGAAGCTTTCTTT.

The chain combines TRBV7-9 with TRBJ2-5, with 8 bases matching TRBD1. Looked up from germline, CDR1 is SEHNR and CDR2 is FQNEAQ (reference sequence). J was trimmed by 5 bases and V by 5 bases; bases with no gene match: 7. The CDR3 is 14 residues long. The DNA for the CDR3 is TGTGCCAGCAGCACCCGGACAGGGCCGGAGACCCAGTACTTC. It is translated as CASSTRTGPETQYF. Full variable domain (remainder filled in from reference TRBV7-9 and TRBJ2-5): DTGVSQNPRHKITKRGQNVTFRCDPISEHNRLYWYRQTLGQGPEFLTYFQNEAQLEKSRLLSDRFSAERPKGSFSTLEIQRTEQGDSAMYLCASSTRTGPETQYFGPGTRLLVL.

The J gene is TRBJ2-5, the V gene TRBV5-1; 7 bases are shared with TRBD2. CDR1 and CDR2 from the germline V gene are SGHRS and YFSETQ. The CDR3 consists of 15 residues. J gave up 9 bases and V 3 bases, and 14 bases lay outside the gene matches. The CDR3 region is CASSSTTSADGAQYF. CDR3 sequence (DNA): TGCGCCAGCAGCTCAACAACTAGCGCTGACGGGGCCCAGTACTTC.